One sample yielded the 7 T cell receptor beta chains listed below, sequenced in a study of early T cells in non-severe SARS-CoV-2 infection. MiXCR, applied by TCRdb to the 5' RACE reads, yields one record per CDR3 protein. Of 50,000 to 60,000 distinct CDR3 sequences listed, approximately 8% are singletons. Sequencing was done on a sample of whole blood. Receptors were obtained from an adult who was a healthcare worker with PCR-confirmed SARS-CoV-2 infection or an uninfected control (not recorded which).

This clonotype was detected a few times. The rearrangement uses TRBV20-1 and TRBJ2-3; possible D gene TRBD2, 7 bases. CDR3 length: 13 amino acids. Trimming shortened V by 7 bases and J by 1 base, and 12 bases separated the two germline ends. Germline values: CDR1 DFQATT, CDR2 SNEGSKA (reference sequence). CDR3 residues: CSEGGLGTDTQYF. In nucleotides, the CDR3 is TGCAGTGAGGGGGGGCTCGGCACAGATACGCAGTATTTT.

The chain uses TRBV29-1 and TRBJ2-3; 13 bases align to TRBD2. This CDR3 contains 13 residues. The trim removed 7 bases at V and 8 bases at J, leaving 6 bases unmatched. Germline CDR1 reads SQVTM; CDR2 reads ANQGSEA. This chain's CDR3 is CSAGTSGTVTQYF. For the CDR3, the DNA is TGCAGCGCCGGGACTAGCGGGACTGTTACGCAGTATTTT.

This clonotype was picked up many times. CDR3 in DNA: TGTGCCAGCTCCCAGGGGGGTTTGAACACTGAAGCTTTCTTT. Protein sequence: CASSQGGLNTEAFF. The chain uses TRBV28 and TRBJ1-1, with 7 bases matching TRBD1. This CDR3 has 14 residues. With V trimmed by 8 bases and J by 0 bases, 6 bases remained unmatched. Germline V CDR1 and CDR2: MDHEN, SYDVKM.

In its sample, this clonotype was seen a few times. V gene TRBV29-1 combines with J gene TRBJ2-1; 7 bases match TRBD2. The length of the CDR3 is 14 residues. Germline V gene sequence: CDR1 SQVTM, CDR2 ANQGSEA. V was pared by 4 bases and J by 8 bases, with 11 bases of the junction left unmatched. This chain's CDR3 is CSVAVAGEMDEQFF. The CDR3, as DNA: TGCAGCGTTGCAGTTGCGGGAGAAATGGATGAGCAGTTCTTC.

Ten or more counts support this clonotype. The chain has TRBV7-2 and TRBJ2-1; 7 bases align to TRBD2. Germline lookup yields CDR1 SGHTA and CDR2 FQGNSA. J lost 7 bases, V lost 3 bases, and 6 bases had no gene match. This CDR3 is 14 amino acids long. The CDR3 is CASSFQAGINEQFF. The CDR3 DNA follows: TGTGCCAGCAGCTTTCAAGCGGGGATAAATGAGCAGTTCTTC.

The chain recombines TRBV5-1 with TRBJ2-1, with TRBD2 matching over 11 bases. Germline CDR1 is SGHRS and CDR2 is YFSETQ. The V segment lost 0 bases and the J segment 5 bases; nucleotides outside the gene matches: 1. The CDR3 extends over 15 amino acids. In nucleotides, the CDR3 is TGCGCCAGCAGCTTGGAGGGACTAGCGGACAATGAGCAGTTCTTC. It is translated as CASSLEGLADNEQFF.

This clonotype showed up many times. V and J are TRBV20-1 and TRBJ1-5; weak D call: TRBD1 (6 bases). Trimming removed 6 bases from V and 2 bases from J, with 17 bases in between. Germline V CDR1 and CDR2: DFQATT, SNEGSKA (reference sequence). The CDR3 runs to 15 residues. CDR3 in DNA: TGCAGTGCCCCTACGGGGGCGCCGGGCAATCAGCCCCAGCATTTT. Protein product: CSAPTGAPGNQPQHF.